The 18 T cell receptor beta chains in this list originate from one sample, sequenced in a study of patients and donors after allogeneic stem cell transplantation. One entry per CDR3 protein, called by TCRdb with MiXCR from the RT-PCR reads. Among fewer than 200,000 distinct CDR3 sequences listed, around 30% were seen once. The specimen was blood, either unsorted or a sorted T cell fraction (not recorded which). The receptors shown here come from a human donor who was either an allogeneic HSCT recipient or a stem cell or donor lymphocyte infusion donor (not recorded which). It is not recorded whose cells these are; they may come from a transplant donor.

The chain is built from TRBV25-1 and TRBJ2-2, with D possibly being TRBD1 (6 bases). This CDR3 comprises 15 residues. Per the germline V gene, CDR1 is MGHDK and CDR2 is SYGVNS. Trimming stripped 5 bases from V and 3 bases from J, with 13 bases between. Written as DNA, the CDR3 is TGTGCCAGCAGTAGCCTCAGGGGCTACACCGGGGAGCTGTTTTTT. It codes for CASSSLRGYTGELFF.

This clonotype was observed a handful of times. This chain joins TRBV20-1 and TRBJ2-1, with TRBD2 matching 7 bases. Germline-derived CDR1 and CDR2 are DFQATT and SNEGSKA (reference sequence). The ends lost 1 base at V and 2 bases at J; junction bases unmatched: 8. The CDR3 totals 16 residues. For the CDR3, the DNA is TGCAGTGCTAGAGGGCGGGGTAGCGGGCCCTACAATGAGCAGTTCTTC. Its translation: CSARGRGSGPYNEQFF.

This clonotype was recorded at least ten times. This chain uses TRBV5-1 with TRBJ2-5; D is ambiguous. V was trimmed by 0 bases and J by 4 bases, leaving 10 bases between them. The germline V gene has CDR1 SGHRS and CDR2 YFSETQ. CDR3 size: 14 residues. The chain's CDR3 is CASSLATEIETQYF. In nucleotides, the CDR3 is TGCGCCAGCAGCTTGGCCACAGAAATAGAGACCCAGTACTTC.

The table lists this clonotype with a few counts. The V call is TRBV18, the J call TRBJ1-1; 7 bases agree with TRBD1. The germline V gene encodes CDR1 KGHSH and CDR2 LQKENI. V was pared by 2 bases and J by 0 bases, with 3 bases of the junction left unmatched. CDR3 length: 15 amino acids. DNA for the CDR3: TGTGCCAGCTCACCATGGGGACAGTTGAACACTGAAGCTTTCTTT. Translating gives CASSPWGQLNTEAFF.

This clonotype was seen a few times. The chain employs TRBV10-3 and TRBJ1-5; 10 nucleotides match TRBD1. The CDR3 has 14 amino acids. V was clipped by 6 bases and J by 6 bases; unmatched bases: 5. From germline, CDR1 is ENHRY and CDR2 SYGVKD. The CDR3 reads CAISPGQGFQPQHF. Here the CDR3 DNA reads TGTGCCATCAGCCCGGGACAGGGGTTTCAGCCCCAGCATTTT.

The chain joins TRBV29-1 to TRBJ2-6, with a possible D match to TRBD1 (5 bases). There are 13 residues in the CDR3. In germline, CDR1 is SQVTM, CDR2 ANQGSEA. The V and J ends lost 8 bases and 2 bases respectively, with 10 bases between them. The CDR3 loop is CSFQGAGANVLTF. For the CDR3, the DNA is TGCAGCTTTCAGGGTGCTGGGGCCAACGTCCTGACTTTC.

This clonotype was seen only once. This chain links TRBV5-1 with TRBJ2-3; no definite D call. This CDR3 is 13 amino acids long. The ends were cut back, 4 bases at V and 5 bases at J, with 11 bases in the middle. Germline assignment: CDR1 SGHRS and CDR2 YFSETQ. CDR3 protein: CASSPRPGDTQYF. The CDR3 DNA sequence: TGCGCCAGCAGCCCCCGGCCCGGAGATACGCAGTATTTT.

The chain couples TRBV10-1 to TRBJ1-1; a weak D match, TRBD1 (5 bases). V lost 6 bases and J lost 6, with 20 bases in between. The germline gives CDR1 WNHNN, CDR2 SYGVQD (reference sequence). This CDR3 has 15 residues. CDR3 region: CASSQDGGGNAEAFF. As DNA, the CDR3 is TGCGCCAGCAGCCAGGATGGGGGGGGTAACGCTGAAGCTTTCTTT.

There are many counts of this clonotype. V and J are TRBV6-5 and TRBJ1-1, with D possibly matching TRBD1 (5 bases). The CDR3 runs 13 residues. Germline loops: CDR1 MNHEY, CDR2 SVGAGI. V gave up 7 bases and J gave up 4 bases, with 13 bases separating them. CDR3 sequence: CASNQGGRTEAFF. DNA for the CDR3: TGTGCCAGCAACCAGGGTGGGCGCACTGAAGCTTTCTTT.

The rearrangement links TRBV6-7 to TRBJ2-7; 8 bases are shared with TRBD2. TRBV6-7 is designated an ORF whose function remains uncertain. Germline trimming cut 6 bases from V and 4 bases from J; bases unmatched to any gene: 11. The CDR3 contains 15 residues. The CDR3 DNA follows: TGTGCCAGCAGCCCATGGGAGCGGGAGAGTTACGAGCAGTACTTC. Encoded protein: CASSPWERESYEQYF.

A note on this clonotype: A read error may be the cause here, since a much bigger clone is one base away. The conserved phenylalanine or tryptophan is not found at the CDR3 terminus, so this likely reflects a read error. The chain couples TRBV29-1 to TRBJ1-5; the match to TRBD1 covers 7 bases. Germline trimming cut 7 bases from V and 5 bases from J; bases unmatched to any gene: 11. The CDR3 is made up of 14 amino acids. CDR1 is SQVTM and CDR2 is ANQGSEA in the germline V gene. The CDR3: CSARETGRDQPQHL. Here the CDR3 DNA reads TGCAGCGCTCGTGAGACAGGGCGGGATCAGCCCCAGCATTTG.

The chain joins TRBV18 to TRBJ1-2, with 12 bases identical to TRBD1. The germline CDR1 and CDR2 sequences are KGHSH and LQKENI. V gave up 3 bases and J gave up 4 bases; unmatched junction bases: 6. The CDR3 spans 16 residues. In DNA form, the CDR3 reads TGTGCCAGCTCACCTCCGGGACAGGGGGCCGGCTATGGCTACACCTTC. This translates into CASSPPGQGAGYGYTF.

This chain connects TRBV4-3 to TRBJ2-3; D gene unclear. The CDR3 runs 12 residues. In germline, CDR1 is LGHNA, CDR2 YSLEER. V lost 1 base and J lost 5, with 4 bases in between. CDR3 loop: CASSQAGDTQYF. The CDR3, as DNA: TGCGCCAGCAGCCAAGCGGGAGATACGCAGTATTTT.

Worth noting for this clonotype: At one of its ends the junction is not consistent with the germline gene, which may arise from a read error. The chain uses TRBV7-7 and TRBJ2-1; 7 bases agree with TRBD2. Germline V CDR1 and CDR2: SSHAT, FNYEAQ (reference sequence). The CDR3 is 16 amino acids. CDR3 sequence: CASSPRLASSYNEQFF. The DNA for the CDR3 is TGTGCTAGCAGCCCGAGACTAGCTAGTTCCTACAATGAGCAGTTCTTC.

This clonotype was detected many times. The V gene is TRBV12-3 or TRBV12-4, the J gene TRBJ1-1; D ambiguous. With 3 bases removed from V and 1 base from J, the gap between germline ends came to 6 bases. The CDR3 covers 13 residues. Here the CDR3 DNA reads TGTGCCAGCAGTTTGTATCCGAACACTGAAGCTTTCTTT. Protein product: CASSLYPNTEAFF.

This rearrangement joins TRBV7-3 to TRBJ2-1; the match to TRBD1 covers 9 bases. The CDR3 has 15 amino acids. The trim removed 5 bases at V and 5 bases at J, leaving 7 bases unmatched. The germline V gene has CDR1 SGHTA and CDR2 FQGTGA. The CDR3 coding sequence is TGTGCCAGCAGCGAAGGACAGGGGCCCCACAATGAGCAGTTCTTC. This translates into CASSEGQGPHNEQFF.

This clonotype was counted a few times. J is TRBJ1-2 and V is TRBV2; 12 bases align to TRBD1. Looked up from germline, CDR1 is SNHLY and CDR2 is FYNNEI. The CDR3 spans 15 residues. With V trimmed by 4 bases and J by 4 bases, 4 bases remained unmatched. Here the CDR3 reads CASSVGTGGFYGYTF. CDR3 DNA: TGTGCCAGCAGTGTTGGGACAGGGGGCTTCTATGGCTACACCTTC.

In its sample, this clonotype was seen a few times. J is TRBJ2-5 and V is TRBV29-1, with D perhaps matching TRBD2 (5 bases). The CDR3 is 12 amino acids. Germline V gene sequence: CDR1 SQVTM, CDR2 ANQGSEA. V was cut by 6 bases and J by 1 base, with 9 bases left in between. In nucleotides, the CDR3 is TGCAGCGTAGTAGCGATCCAAGAGACCCAGTACTTC. Its translation is CSVVAIQETQYF.